The clone carrying this T cell receptor beta chain was counted many times. The antigen is undetermined. Time point here: pre-sensitization, week 0. The treatment here: therapeutic diphenylcyclopropenone sensitization with weekly scalp DPC. Prior to each patch test being applied, blood was drawn. Alopecia patients, 18 to 70 years old and DPC-suitable, served as donors. TCRdb fed the RACE reads into MiXCR, producing one record per CDR3 protein. The sample shows 300,000 to 450,000 distinct CDR3 sequences, more than 4.5% of them seen only once. Germline V gene sequence: CDR1 MDHEN, CDR2 SYDVKM. The CDR3 spans 13 residues. Trimming took off 5 bases at V and 3 bases at J, with 7 bases between the two ends. The data were obtained in a study of human T cells and chemical hapten exposure. Study at large: Slight differences in pooled library volume were the main source of varying TCR yields across samples.

Findings and caveats of the study: The study found expanded TCRs formed significantly more large CDR3 similarity clusters than controls.

The source was whole blood, collected in connection with sensitization to the hapten diphenylcyclopropenone (DPC). The TCR sequence derives from a woman aged 45-60 years with alopecia areata. Some clones in this sample may be carry-over from other donors' samples. The chain carries TRBV28 and TRBJ1-4, with D perhaps TRBD1 (5 bases). CDR3: CASSQGANEKLFF. The CDR3 bases are TGTGCCAGCAGTCAGGGTGCTAATGAAAAACTGTTTTTT. The whole variable domain, remainder taken from reference TRBV28 and TRBJ1-4, is DVKVTQSSRYLVKRTGEKVFLECVQDMDHENMFWYRQDPGLGLRLIYFSYDVKMKEKGDIPEGYSVSREKKERFSLILESASTNQTSMYLCASSQGANEKLFFGSGTQLSVL.